Listed below are T cell receptor beta chains from one sample, sequenced in a study of metastatic and nonmetastatic thyroid tumors. From the PCR reads, TCRdb re-called clones with MiXCR. The sample shows about 35,000 clones, over 15% of them seen only once. The sequenced sample was blood. These receptors were collected from a male donor with papillary thyroid cancer or a benign thyroid nodule (not recorded which). Some clones in this sample may be carry-over from other donors' samples. The CDR3 runs from the conserved cysteine through the conserved F or W. A D gene is named only where the DNA matches it firmly. Expanded clones get a size class; other rows say once, few or many, or leave the size out.

CDR3 DNA: TGCGCCAGCAGCCAAGTGGGGGCGAGGGAGACCCAGTACTTC
CDR3 protein: CASSQVGARETQYF
clone size: many
V gene: TRBV4-1
D gene: NA
J gene: TRBJ2-5

CDR3 DNA: TGTGCCACCAGCAGAGTGGCAGGCTCCTACAATGAGCAGTTCTTC
CDR3 protein: CATSRVAGSYNEQFF
clone size: many
V gene: TRBV15
D gene: NA
J gene: TRBJ2-1

CDR3 DNA: TGCGCCAGCATCTTTGCGGCAGGCCAATATAATTCACCCCTCCACTTT
CDR3 protein: CASIFAAGQYNSPLHF
clone size: NA
V gene: TRBV5-1
D gene: NA
J gene: TRBJ1-6

CDR3 DNA: TGTGCCAGCACTGGGACACCTCAAGAGACCCAGTACTTC
CDR3 protein: CASTGTPQETQYF
clone size: few
V gene: TRBV2
D gene: NA
J gene: TRBJ2-5

CDR3 DNA: TGCAGTGCTCTAGGGGCCCTCGGTGGCTACACCTTC
CDR3 protein: CSALGALGGYTF
clone size: many
V gene: TRBV20-1
D gene: NA
J gene: TRBJ1-2

CDR3 DNA: TGTGCCAGTATTATAGCACGACAGGGCAGGCTCAATCAGCCCCAGCATTTT
CDR3 protein: CASIIARQGRLNQPQHF
clone size: few
V gene: TRBV19
D gene: TRBD1
J gene: TRBJ1-5

CDR3 DNA: TGTGCCAGCAGCTTAGCCTTTGGTAGGGGGCTCTGGGAGACCCAGTGCTTC
CDR3 protein: CASSLAFGRGLWETQCF
clone size: NA
V gene: TRBV7-2
D gene: TRBD1
J gene: TRBJ2-5

CDR3 DNA: TGTGCCAGCAGGTGGGGTGGGAACACTGAAGCTTTCTTT
CDR3 protein: CASRWGGNTEAFF
clone size: NA
V gene: TRBV27
D gene: NA
J gene: TRBJ1-1

CDR3 DNA: TGCAGTGCTTTGGGCAGGGGGGGTGTGACTGAAGCTTTCTTT
CDR3 protein: CSALGRGGVTEAFF
clone size: many
V gene: TRBV20-1
D gene: TRBD1
J gene: TRBJ1-1

CDR3 DNA: TGTGCCAGCAGTCTTTTCGGGTCGGGCGGGGAGCTGTTTTTT
CDR3 protein: CASSLFGSGGELFF
clone size: NA
V gene: TRBV28
D gene: NA
J gene: TRBJ2-2

CDR3 DNA: TGTGCCAGCAGTCCATCACTATCGGGAATCTCCTACGAGCAGTACTTC
CDR3 protein: CASSPSLSGISYEQYF
clone size: NA
V gene: TRBV28
D gene: NA
J gene: TRBJ2-7

CDR3 DNA: TGTGCCAGTAATAAAATTAGGGACAGAAGCGAAAAACTGTTTTTT
CDR3 protein: CASNKIRDRSEKLFF
clone size: many
V gene: TRBV19
D gene: TRBD1
J gene: TRBJ1-4

CDR3 DNA: TGTGCCAGCAGTGAAGGGAGGGGGTTTGAGTCCAAAAACATTCAGTACTTC
CDR3 protein: CASSEGRGFESKNIQYF
clone size: many
V gene: TRBV6-1
D gene: NA
J gene: TRBJ2-4

CDR3 DNA: TGTGCCAGCAGTTTATCTCGGGGGAGGGCCTACAATGAGCAGTTCTTC
CDR3 protein: CASSLSRGRAYNEQFF
clone size: medium-sized
V gene: TRBV12-3/TRBV12-4
D gene: TRBD2
J gene: TRBJ2-1

CDR3 DNA: TGTGCCAGCAGCCAAGGGACAGGCTACAATGAGCAGTTCTTC
CDR3 protein: CASSQGTGYNEQFF
clone size: many
V gene: TRBV3-1
D gene: TRBD1
J gene: TRBJ2-1

CDR3 DNA: TGCAGTACTATAGATCGGGCCCGGTACAATGAGCAGTTCTTC
CDR3 protein: CSTIDRARYNEQFF
clone size: NA
V gene: TRBV20-1
D gene: NA
J gene: TRBJ2-1

CDR3 DNA: TGTGCCAGCCGGGACAGTTGTATCGAGCAGTACTTC
CDR3 protein: CASRDSCIEQYF
clone size: few
V gene: TRBV6-1
D gene: TRBD1
J gene: TRBJ2-7

CDR3 DNA: TGCGCCAGCAGCCAACCCAGGGGTCGGGCGGAAAAACTGTTTTTT
CDR3 protein: CASSQPRGRAEKLFF
clone size: many
V gene: TRBV4-1
D gene: NA
J gene: TRBJ1-4

CDR3 DNA: TGTGCCAGCAGTCTCTCCGGGATTTACGGGGAGCTGTTTTTT
CDR3 protein: CASSLSGIYGELFF
clone size: many
V gene: TRBV28
D gene: NA
J gene: TRBJ2-2

CDR3 DNA: TGTGCCAGCAGCCCCAGATACATGAACACTGAAGCTTTCTTT
CDR3 protein: CASSPRYMNTEAFF
clone size: many
V gene: TRBV11-1
D gene: NA
J gene: TRBJ1-1

CDR3 DNA: TGTGCCTGGAGCGCGGGACACCGAATAGGTCAGCCCCAGCATTTT
CDR3 protein: CAWSAGHRIGQPQHF
clone size: many
V gene: TRBV30
D gene: NA
J gene: TRBJ1-5

CDR3 DNA: TGCGCCAGCAGAAGTCTGGACAGGGGTCGAAATGAGCAGTTCTTC
CDR3 protein: CASRSLDRGRNEQFF
clone size: many
V gene: TRBV5-1
D gene: TRBD1
J gene: TRBJ2-1

CDR3 DNA: TGCAGTGCTAACCGGGACAGGGGGCAAGATACGCAGTATTTT
CDR3 protein: CSANRDRGQDTQYF
clone size: NA
V gene: TRBV20-1
D gene: TRBD1
J gene: TRBJ2-3

CDR3 DNA: TGTGCCAGCAGTGAAGCAATGAGGGCCCGCCTAGGTGTTAACACTGAAGCTTTCTTT
CDR3 protein: CASSEAMRARLGVNTEAFF
clone size: NA
V gene: TRBV2
D gene: NA
J gene: TRBJ1-1

CDR3 DNA: TGTGCCAGCAGCTTCCTAGGGTCGCTGGCCAAGAACACCGGGGAGCTGTTTTTT
CDR3 protein: CASSFLGSLAKNTGELFF
clone size: many
V gene: TRBV7-9
D gene: NA
J gene: TRBJ2-2

CDR3 DNA: TGTGCCAGTGCACAGGGGAGGTCACCCCTCCACTTT
CDR3 protein: CASAQGRSPLHF
clone size: NA
V gene: TRBV6-1
D gene: TRBD1
J gene: TRBJ1-6

CDR3 DNA: TGCGCCAGCAGCTCCGGGACAGGGACCTACGAGCAGTACTTC
CDR3 protein: CASSSGTGTYEQYF
clone size: many
V gene: TRBV5-1
D gene: TRBD1
J gene: TRBJ2-7

CDR3 DNA: TGTGCCAGCAGTGGGACTAAGAGCTCCTACGAGCAGTACTTC
CDR3 protein: CASSGTKSSYEQYF
clone size: few
V gene: TRBV2
D gene: NA
J gene: TRBJ2-7

CDR3 DNA: TGTGCCAGCAGTGAGGGACTCGTGGGTGAAAAACTGTTTTTT
CDR3 protein: CASSEGLVGEKLFF
clone size: many
V gene: TRBV28
D gene: NA
J gene: TRBJ1-4

CDR3 DNA: TGTGCCAGCAGCTTGGAACGGACCTCTGGAAACACCATATATTTT
CDR3 protein: CASSLERTSGNTIYF
clone size: once
V gene: TRBV5-6
D gene: NA
J gene: TRBJ1-3

CDR3 DNA: TGCGCCAGCAGCGCGGCCGTCACAGATACGCAGTATTTT
CDR3 protein: CASSAAVTDTQYF
clone size: NA
V gene: TRBV5-1
D gene: NA
J gene: TRBJ2-3

CDR3 DNA: TGTGCCAGCAGTGAAGCGCTCGGCAGGGCAGGAGAGACCCAGTACTTC
CDR3 protein: CASSEALGRAGETQYF
clone size: few
V gene: TRBV6-1
D gene: NA
J gene: TRBJ2-5

CDR3 DNA: TGCAGTGCGTATATAACCGGGACAGGGTTAACAGATACGCAGTATTTT
CDR3 protein: CSAYITGTGLTDTQYF
clone size: many
V gene: TRBV20-1
D gene: TRBD1
J gene: TRBJ2-3

CDR3 DNA: TGCGCCAGCAGCCCCGACAGGGCAAACAATGAGCAGTTCTTC
CDR3 protein: CASSPDRANNEQFF
clone size: many
V gene: TRBV5-1
D gene: TRBD1
J gene: TRBJ2-1

CDR3 DNA: TGTGCCACCAGCAAAGGAACAGGGGTAGGGGACTACGAGCAGTACTTC
CDR3 protein: CATSKGTGVGDYEQYF
clone size: many
V gene: TRBV15
D gene: TRBD1
J gene: TRBJ2-7

CDR3 DNA: TGTGCCAGCAGTGGAGAACGGTTTACCGGGGAGCTGTTTTTT
CDR3 protein: CASSGERFTGELFF
clone size: few
V gene: TRBV6-1
D gene: NA
J gene: TRBJ2-2

CDR3 DNA: TGTGCCAGCAGTCCCGGACAGGCCTGGGCTGGCTACACCTTC
CDR3 protein: CASSPGQAWAGYTF
clone size: medium-sized
V gene: TRBV6-1
D gene: TRBD1
J gene: TRBJ1-2

CDR3 DNA: TGTGCCAGCAACTACTTCGCTTACAATGAGCAGTTCTTC
CDR3 protein: CASNYFAYNEQFF
clone size: few
V gene: TRBV6-5
D gene: NA
J gene: TRBJ2-1

CDR3 DNA: TGTGCCAGTAGTATAGCGGGCTCGGATAATGAGCAGTTCTTC
CDR3 protein: CASSIAGSDNEQFF
clone size: many
V gene: TRBV19
D gene: NA
J gene: TRBJ2-1

CDR3 DNA: TGTGCCAGCAGTCCCTCCCCGGGTGGGGGGGGCTACTACAATGAGCAGTTCTTC
CDR3 protein: CASSPSPGGGGYYNEQFF
clone size: many
V gene: TRBV28
D gene: NA
J gene: TRBJ2-1

CDR3 DNA: TGTGCCAGCAGTGAACAGGGGCGTGGGTGGGCAAACATTCAGTACTTC
CDR3 protein: CASSEQGRGWANIQYF
clone size: many
V gene: TRBV6-1
D gene: NA
J gene: TRBJ2-4

CDR3 DNA: TGTGCCAGCAGCCTAGCGGGACAGGGTGTCAATTCACCCCTCAACTTT
CDR3 protein: CASSLAGQGVNSPLNF
clone size: NA
V gene: TRBV7-2
D gene: TRBD1
J gene: TRBJ1-6

CDR3 DNA: TGCGCCAGCAGCCAAGAGGCCCCCCAAGCCGGGACCGGGGAGCTGTTTTTT
CDR3 protein: CASSQEAPQAGTGELFF
clone size: many
V gene: TRBV4-1
D gene: NA
J gene: TRBJ2-2

CDR3 DNA: TGTGCCAGCAGTTCAGGGGACCTAATGGGGAACATTCAGTACTTC
CDR3 protein: CASSSGDLMGNIQYF
clone size: NA
V gene: TRBV28
D gene: NA
J gene: TRBJ2-4

CDR3 DNA: TGTGCCAGCAGCCCAGGGGCAGGGCAGACCCAGTACTTC
CDR3 protein: CASSPGAGQTQYF
clone size: NA
V gene: TRBV2
D gene: NA
J gene: TRBJ2-5

CDR3 DNA: TGCAGTGCTAGAGTTAGGACTAGCGGGAGGGACACCGGGGAGCTGTTTTTT
CDR3 protein: CSARVRTSGRDTGELFF
clone size: medium-sized
V gene: TRBV20-1
D gene: TRBD2
J gene: TRBJ2-2

CDR3 DNA: TGTGCCAGCAGTTTACCGGGACAGGGAAAGTTGGGCTACACCTTC
CDR3 protein: CASSLPGQGKLGYTF
clone size: NA
V gene: TRBV5-5
D gene: TRBD1
J gene: TRBJ1-2

CDR3 DNA: TGTGCCAGCAGCGTAGGTGGGACAGGGGATTCACCCCTCCACTTT
CDR3 protein: CASSVGGTGDSPLHF
clone size: NA
V gene: TRBV9
D gene: TRBD1
J gene: TRBJ1-6